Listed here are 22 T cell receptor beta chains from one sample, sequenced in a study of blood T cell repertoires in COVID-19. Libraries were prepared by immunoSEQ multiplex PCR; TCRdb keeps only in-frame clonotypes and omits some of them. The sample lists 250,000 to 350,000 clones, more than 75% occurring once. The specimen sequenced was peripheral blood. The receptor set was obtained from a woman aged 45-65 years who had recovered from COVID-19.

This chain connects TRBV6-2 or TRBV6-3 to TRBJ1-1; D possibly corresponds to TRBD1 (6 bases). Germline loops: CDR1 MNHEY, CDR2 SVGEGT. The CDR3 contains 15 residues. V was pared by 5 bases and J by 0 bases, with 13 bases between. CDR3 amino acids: CASSDPGQVNTEAFF. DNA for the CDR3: TGTGCCAGCAGTGACCCGGGACAAGTGAACACTGAAGCTTTCTTT.

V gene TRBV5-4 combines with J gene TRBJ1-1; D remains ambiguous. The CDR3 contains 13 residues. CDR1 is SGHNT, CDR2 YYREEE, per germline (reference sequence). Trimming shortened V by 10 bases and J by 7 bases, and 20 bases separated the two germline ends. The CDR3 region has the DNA TGTGCCGGAAGCTGGTTTTCGAGGATTGAAGCTTTCTTT. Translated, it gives CAGSWFSRIEAFF.

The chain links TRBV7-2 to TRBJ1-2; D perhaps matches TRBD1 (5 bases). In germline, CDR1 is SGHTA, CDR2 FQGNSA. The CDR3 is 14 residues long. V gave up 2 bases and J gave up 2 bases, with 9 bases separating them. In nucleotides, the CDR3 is TGTGCCAGCAGCTTAACTACAGGAAACTATGGCTACACCTTC. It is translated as CASSLTTGNYGYTF.

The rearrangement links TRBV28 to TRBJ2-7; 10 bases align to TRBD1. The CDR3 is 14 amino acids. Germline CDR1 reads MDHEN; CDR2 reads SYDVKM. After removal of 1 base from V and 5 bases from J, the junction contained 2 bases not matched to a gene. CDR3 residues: CASSLLGTGDEQYF. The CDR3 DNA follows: TGTGCCAGCAGTTTATTAGGGACAGGGGACGAGCAGTACTTC.

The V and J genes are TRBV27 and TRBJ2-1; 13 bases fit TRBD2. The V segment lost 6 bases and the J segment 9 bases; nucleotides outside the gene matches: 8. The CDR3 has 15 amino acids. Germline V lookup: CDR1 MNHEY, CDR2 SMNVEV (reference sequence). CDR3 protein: CASRPGLAGVGEQFF. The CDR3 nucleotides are TGTGCCAGCAGACCCGGACTAGCGGGAGTCGGTGAGCAGTTCTTC.

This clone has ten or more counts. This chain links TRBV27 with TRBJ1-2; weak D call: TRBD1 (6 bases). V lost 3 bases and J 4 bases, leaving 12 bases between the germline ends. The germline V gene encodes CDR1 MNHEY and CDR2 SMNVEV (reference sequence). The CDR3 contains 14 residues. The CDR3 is CASSLAGAGYGYTF. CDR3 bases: TGTGCCAGCAGTTTGGCAGGGGCAGGCTATGGCTACACCTTC.

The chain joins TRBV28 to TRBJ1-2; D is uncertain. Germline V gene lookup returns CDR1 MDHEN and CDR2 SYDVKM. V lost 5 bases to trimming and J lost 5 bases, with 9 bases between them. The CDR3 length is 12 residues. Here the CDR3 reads CASSSNSYGYTF. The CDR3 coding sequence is TGTGCCAGCAGTAGCAATAGTTATGGCTACACCTTC.

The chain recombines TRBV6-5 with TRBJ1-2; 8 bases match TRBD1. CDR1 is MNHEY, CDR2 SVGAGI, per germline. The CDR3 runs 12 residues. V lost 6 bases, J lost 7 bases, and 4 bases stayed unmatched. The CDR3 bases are TGTGCCAGCAGCAGGGGGCGAGGTGGCTACACCTTC. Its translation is CASSRGRGGYTF.

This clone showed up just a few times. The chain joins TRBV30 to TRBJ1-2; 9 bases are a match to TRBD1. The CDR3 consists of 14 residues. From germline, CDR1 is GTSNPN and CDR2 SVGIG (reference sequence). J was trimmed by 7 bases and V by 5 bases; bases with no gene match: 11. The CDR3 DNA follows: TGTGCCTGGGGCCTGACAGGGGGAAGTGGTGGCTACACCTTC. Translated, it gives CAWGLTGGSGGYTF.

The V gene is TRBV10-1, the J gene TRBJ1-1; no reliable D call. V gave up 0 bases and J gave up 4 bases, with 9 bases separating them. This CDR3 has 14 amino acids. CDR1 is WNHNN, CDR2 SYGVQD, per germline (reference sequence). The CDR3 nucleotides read TGCGCCAGCAGTGAGTCGGCGGGTCGCACTGAAGCTTTCTTT. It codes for CASSESAGRTEAFF.

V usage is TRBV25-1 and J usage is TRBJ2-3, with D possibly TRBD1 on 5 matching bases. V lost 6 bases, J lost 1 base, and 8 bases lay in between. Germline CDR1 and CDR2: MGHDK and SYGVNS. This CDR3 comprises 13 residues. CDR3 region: CASRSTGTDTQYF. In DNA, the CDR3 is TGTGCCAGCAGGTCGACAGGCACAGATACGCAGTATTTT.

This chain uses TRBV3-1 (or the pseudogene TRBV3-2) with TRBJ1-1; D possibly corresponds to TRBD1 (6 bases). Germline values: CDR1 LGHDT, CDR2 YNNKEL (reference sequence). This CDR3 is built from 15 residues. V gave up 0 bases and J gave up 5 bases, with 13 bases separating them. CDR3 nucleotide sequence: TGTGCCAGCAGCCAAGATTGGGGGGGCGCGACTGAAGCTTTCTTT. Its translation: CASSQDWGGATEAFF.

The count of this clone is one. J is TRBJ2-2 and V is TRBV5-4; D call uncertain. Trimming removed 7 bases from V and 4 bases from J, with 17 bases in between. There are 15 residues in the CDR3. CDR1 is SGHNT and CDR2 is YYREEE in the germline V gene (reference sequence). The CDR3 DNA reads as TGTGCCAGCTCCCCCGCCAGCGCCGCCACCGGGGAGCTGTTTTTT. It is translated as CASSPASAATGELFF.

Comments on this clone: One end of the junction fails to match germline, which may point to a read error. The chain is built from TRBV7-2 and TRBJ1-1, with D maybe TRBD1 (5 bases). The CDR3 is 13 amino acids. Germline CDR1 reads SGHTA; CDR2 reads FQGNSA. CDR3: CASSLTVNSEAFF. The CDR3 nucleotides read TGTGCCAGCAGCTTGACAGTGAACTCTGAAGCTTTCTTT.

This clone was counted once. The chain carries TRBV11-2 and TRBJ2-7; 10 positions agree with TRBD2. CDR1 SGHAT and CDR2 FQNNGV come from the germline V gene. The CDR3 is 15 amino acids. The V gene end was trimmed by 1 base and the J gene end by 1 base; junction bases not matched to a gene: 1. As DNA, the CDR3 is TGTGCCAGCAGCTTAGTACTAGCGGGGTCCTACGAGCAGTACTTC. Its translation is CASSLVLAGSYEQYF.

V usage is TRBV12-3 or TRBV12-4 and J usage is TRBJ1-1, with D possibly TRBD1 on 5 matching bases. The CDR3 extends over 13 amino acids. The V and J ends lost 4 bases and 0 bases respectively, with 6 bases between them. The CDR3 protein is CASSWTMNTEAFF. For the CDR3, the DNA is TGTGCCAGCAGTTGGACAATGAACACTGAAGCTTTCTTT.

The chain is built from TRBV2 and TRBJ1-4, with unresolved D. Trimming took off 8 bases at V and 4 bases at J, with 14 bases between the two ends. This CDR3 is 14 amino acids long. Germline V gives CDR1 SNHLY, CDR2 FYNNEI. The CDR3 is CASYMPGSNEKLFF. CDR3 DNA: TGTGCCAGCTATATGCCGGGAAGTAATGAAAAACTGTTTTTT.

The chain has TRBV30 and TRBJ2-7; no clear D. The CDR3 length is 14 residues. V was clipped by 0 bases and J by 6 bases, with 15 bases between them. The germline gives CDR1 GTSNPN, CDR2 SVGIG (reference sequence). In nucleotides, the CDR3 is TGTGCCTGGAGTGTATCGCACTTCAGAGGCGAGCAGTACTTC. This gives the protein CAWSVSHFRGEQYF. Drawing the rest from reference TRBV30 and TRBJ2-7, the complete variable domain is SQTIHQWPATLVQPVGSPLSLECTVEGTSNPNLYWYRQAAGRGLQLLFYSVGIGQISSEVPQNLSASRPQDRQFILSSKKLLLSDSGFYLCAWSVSHFRGEQYFGPGTRLTVT.

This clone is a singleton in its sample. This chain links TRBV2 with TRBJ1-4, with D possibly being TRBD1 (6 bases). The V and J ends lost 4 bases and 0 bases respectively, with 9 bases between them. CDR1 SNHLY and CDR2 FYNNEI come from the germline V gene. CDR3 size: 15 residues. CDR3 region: CASSVGGSTNEKLFF. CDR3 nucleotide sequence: TGTGCCAGCAGTGTTGGGGGCTCAACTAATGAAAAACTGTTTTTT.

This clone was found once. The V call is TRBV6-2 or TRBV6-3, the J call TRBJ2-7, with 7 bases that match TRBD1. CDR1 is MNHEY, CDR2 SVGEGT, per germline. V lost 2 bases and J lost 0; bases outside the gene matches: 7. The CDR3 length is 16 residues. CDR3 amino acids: CASSYPPDRSSYEQYF. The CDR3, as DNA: TGTGCCAGCAGTTACCCTCCGGACAGGTCCTCCTACGAGCAGTACTTC.

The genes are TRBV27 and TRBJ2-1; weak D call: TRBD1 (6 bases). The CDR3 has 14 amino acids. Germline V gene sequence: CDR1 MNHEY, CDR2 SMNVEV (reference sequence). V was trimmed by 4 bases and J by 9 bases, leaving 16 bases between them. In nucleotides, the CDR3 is TGTGCCAGCAGTTATACAGGGTTTGGCGCTGAGCAGTTCTTC. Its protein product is CASSYTGFGAEQFF.

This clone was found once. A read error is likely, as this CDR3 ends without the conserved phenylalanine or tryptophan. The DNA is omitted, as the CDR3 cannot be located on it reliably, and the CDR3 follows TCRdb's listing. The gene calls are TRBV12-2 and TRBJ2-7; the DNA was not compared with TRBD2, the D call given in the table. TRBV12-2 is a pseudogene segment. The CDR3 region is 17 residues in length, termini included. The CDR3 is CASRLEDSGTARPGDRD.